The 13 T cell receptor beta chains below all came from one sample that was sequenced in a study of T-cell memory formation after mild COVID-19. TCRdb re-called the 5' RACE reads with MiXCR, one entry per CDR3 protein. There are approximately 410,000 distinct CDR3 sequences in the sample; 20% to 30% occur only once, and approximately 14% lies in the top ten. Sequencing used PBMCs or a T cell subset sorted from them (not recorded which). Receptors were obtained from an adult woman who had mild COVID-19 (a few samples of this study predate the infection). Cell type and time point are not known.

The gene calls are TRBV19 and TRBJ2-7; D assignment may be TRBD1 or TRBD2 (5 bases each). The CDR3 is 16 amino acids. V was shortened by 0 bases and J by 3 bases, with 15 bases between the two germline ends. Germline-derived CDR1 and CDR2 are LNHDA and SQIVND (reference sequence). The CDR3 protein is CASSIDLPGRDYEQYF. In DNA, the CDR3 is TGTGCCAGTAGTATAGATCTACCGGGACGGGACTACGAGCAGTACTTC.

This clonotype turned up a few times. The chain employs TRBV12-3 or TRBV12-4 and TRBJ2-1, with 10 bases fitting TRBD1. The CDR3 covers 15 residues. With V trimmed by 4 bases and J by 12 bases, 12 bases remained unmatched. CDR3 region: CASSSTGTGVYWQFF. CDR3 nucleotides: TGTGCCAGCAGTTCAACCGGGACAGGGGTATATTGGCAGTTCTTC.

The chain's CDR3 is CASSVAGLGVNEQYF. DNA for the CDR3: TGTGCCAGCAGCGTAGCAGGTTTAGGGGTGAACGAGCAGTACTTC. The rearrangement links TRBV9 to TRBJ2-7; D perhaps matches TRBD1 (5 bases). V lost 0 bases and J lost 5, with 15 bases in between. Germline V CDR1 and CDR2: SGDLS, YYNGEE. The CDR3 extends over 15 amino acids.

The chain is built from TRBV15 and TRBJ2-1; no reliable D call. Germline lookup yields CDR1 LNHNV and CDR2 YYDKDF (reference sequence). The CDR3 is 13 residues long. The ends were cut back, 3 bases at V and 9 bases at J, with 12 bases in the middle. The CDR3 DNA reads TGTGCCACCAGCAGCGACAAGGGCTTTGAGCAGTTCTTC. Residues: CATSSDKGFEQFF.

The rearrangement uses TRBV4-1 and TRBJ1-2; D gene uncertain. The germline V and J ends were trimmed by 4 bases and 7 bases, with 16 bases remaining between them. Germline V CDR1 and CDR2: MGHRA, YSYEKL. The CDR3 runs 14 residues. CDR3: CASSPFHTPPGYTF. The CDR3 region has the DNA TGCGCCAGCAGCCCCTTCCATACTCCTCCTGGCTACACCTTC.

This clonotype turned up a few times. The chain couples TRBV5-5 to TRBJ2-7, with D perhaps TRBD1 (5 bases). CDR3 length equals 14 residues. V was trimmed by 0 bases and J by 1 base, leaving 8 bases between them. Germline CDR1 reads SGHKS; CDR2 reads YYEKEE (reference sequence). The CDR3 nucleotides read TGTGCCAGCAGCTTGGCGACAGAATCCTACGAGCAGTACTTC. Its protein is CASSLATESYEQYF.

This clonotype has just a few counts. The gene calls are TRBV7-6 and TRBJ2-4, with D maybe TRBD2 (7 bases). The CDR3 has 17 amino acids. Trimming took off 0 bases at V and 0 bases at J, with 12 bases between the two ends. Per the germline V gene, CDR1 is SGHVS and CDR2 is FNYEAQ. The CDR3 coding sequence is TGTGCCAGCAGCTTAGCGCCACGGGGGGCAGCCAAAAACATTCAGTACTTC. It translates to CASSLAPRGAAKNIQYF.

This clonotype showed up many times. The chain recombines TRBV7-2 with TRBJ1-1, with D perhaps TRBD1 (5 bases). Trimming stripped 2 bases from V and 3 bases from J, with 7 bases between. CDR1 is SGHTA and CDR2 is FQGNSA in the germline V gene. The CDR3 length is 13 residues. The CDR3 loop reads CASSLRGDTEAFF. The CDR3 DNA follows: TGTGCCAGCAGCTTACGGGGGGACACTGAAGCTTTCTTT.

V usage is TRBV5-1 and J usage is TRBJ2-4; D remains unclear. Trimming stripped 7 bases from V and 7 bases from J, with 9 bases between. The CDR3 is 11 residues long. Germline CDR1 SGHRS, CDR2 YFSETQ. As DNA, the CDR3 is TGCGCCAGCTCCGACATGAACATTCAGTACTTC. It specifies CASSDMNIQYF.

This clonotype turned up a few times. The V call is TRBV15, the J call TRBJ2-3, with D possibly being TRBD1 (7 bases). Germline CDR1 and CDR2: LNHNV and YYDKDF (reference sequence). The V and J ends lost 1 base and 2 bases respectively, with 19 bases between them. The CDR3 sequence is 18 residues long. In DNA form, the CDR3 reads TGTGCCACCAGCAGAGGGGGGGAAAACAGGGGAGTCACAGATACGCAGTATTTT. This gives the protein CATSRGGENRGVTDTQYF.

This chain links TRBV7-8 with TRBJ2-1, with 7 bases matching TRBD1. The CDR3 runs 15 residues. The germline CDR1 and CDR2 sequences are SGHVS and FQNEAQ. The J segment lost 7 bases and the V segment lost 1 base, leaving 7 bases of the junction unmatched. The CDR3 region has the DNA TGTGCCAGCAGCTTAGGACAGGGTTCGATGAATGAGCAGTTCTTC. Translating gives CASSLGQGSMNEQFF.

The chain employs TRBV28 and TRBJ2-7; tentative D call: TRBD1 (7 bases). With 3 bases removed from V and 4 bases from J, the gap between germline ends came to 13 bases. The CDR3 has 14 residues. CDR1 and CDR2 (germline): MDHEN, SYDVKM. CDR3 DNA: TGTGCCAGCAGTTTGGAGGGACAGCCATACGAGCAGTACTTC. Translation gives CASSLEGQPYEQYF.

CDR3 DNA: TGTGCCAGCAGTTTAAGTGTGGAGTATGGCTACACCTTC. Encoded protein: CASSLSVEYGYTF. V and J are TRBV12-3 or TRBV12-4 and TRBJ1-2; no clear D. V lost 2 bases and J lost 5, with 9 bases in between. This CDR3 is 13 amino acids long.